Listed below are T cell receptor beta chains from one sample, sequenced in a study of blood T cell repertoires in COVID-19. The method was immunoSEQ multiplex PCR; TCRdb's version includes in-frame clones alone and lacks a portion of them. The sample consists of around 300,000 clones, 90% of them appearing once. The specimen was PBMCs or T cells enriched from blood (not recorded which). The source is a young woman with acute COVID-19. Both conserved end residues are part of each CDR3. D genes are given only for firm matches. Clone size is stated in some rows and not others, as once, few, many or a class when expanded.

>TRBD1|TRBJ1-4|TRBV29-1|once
CSVGGTGFNEKLFF
TGCAGCGTTGGGGGGACAGGATTTAATGAAAAACTGTTTTTT
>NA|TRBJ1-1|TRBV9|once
CASSPRSTEAFF
TGTGCCAGCAGCCCCCGGAGCACTGAAGCTTTCTTT
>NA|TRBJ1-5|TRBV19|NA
CASSRGPSSYSNQPQHF
TGTGCCAGTAGTCGCGGTCCCTCCTCATATAGCAATCAGCCCCAGCATTTT
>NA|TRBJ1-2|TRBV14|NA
CASSQDTNYGYTF
TGTGCCAGCAGCCAAGACACTAACTATGGCTACACCTTC
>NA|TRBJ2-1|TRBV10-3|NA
CAILSGGNEQFF
TGTGCCATACTCTCCGGAGGGAATGAGCAGTTCTTC
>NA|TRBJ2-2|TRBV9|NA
CASSVSGIRTGELFF
TGTGCCAGCAGCGTTTCAGGGATCAGGACCGGGGAGCTGTTTTTT
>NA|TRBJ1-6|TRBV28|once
CASRLQGTPRGGGNSPLHF
TGTGCCAGCAGATTACAGGGAACTCCCCGCGGCGGGGGGAATTCACCCCTCCACTTT
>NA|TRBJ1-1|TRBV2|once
CASSQATEAFF
TGTGCCAGCAGTCAGGCAACGGAAGCTTTCTTT
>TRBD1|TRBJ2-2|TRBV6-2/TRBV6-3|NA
CASSYSLWDSSNTGELFF
TGTGCCAGCAGTTACTCGTTATGGGACAGCTCGAACACCGGGGAGCTGTTTTTT
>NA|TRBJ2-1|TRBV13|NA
CASSLRDSPMRNEQFF
TGTGCCAGCAGCTTACGGGACTCCCCCATGAGGAATGAGCAGTTCTTC
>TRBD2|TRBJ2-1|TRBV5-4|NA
CASSLVGGSGNEQFF
TGTGCCAGCAGCTTGGTTGGCGGGAGTGGGAATGAGCAGTTCTTC
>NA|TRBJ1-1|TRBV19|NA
CASAMTEAFF
TGTGCCAGTGCGATGACTGAAGCTTTCTTT
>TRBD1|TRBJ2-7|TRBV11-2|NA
CASRGTGQGTPYEQYF
TGTGCCAGCAGGGGGACGGGACAGGGGACGCCCTACGAGCAGTACTTC
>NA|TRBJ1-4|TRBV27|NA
CASSFGQFEKLFF
TGTGCCAGCAGTTTCGGACAGTTCGAAAAACTGTTTTTT
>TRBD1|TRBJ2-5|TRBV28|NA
CASSSGQGVQETQYF
TGTGCCAGCAGTTCGGGACAGGGGGTTCAAGAGACCCAGTACTTC
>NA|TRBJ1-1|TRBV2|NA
CASSAMNTEAFF
TGTGCCAGCAGTGCTATGAACACTGAAGCTTTCTTT
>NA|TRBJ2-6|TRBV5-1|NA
CASSEGLTGLANVLTF
TGCGCCAGCAGCGAAGGCCTAACAGGTCTCGCCAACGTCCTGACTTTC
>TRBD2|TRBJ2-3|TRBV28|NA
CASSLLTSGTDTQYF
TGTGCCAGCAGCCTACTGACTAGCGGCACAGATACGCAGTATTTT
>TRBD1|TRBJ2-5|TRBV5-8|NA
CASSIGTGGDVPETQYF
TGTGCCAGCAGCATCGGGACAGGGGGCGATGTCCCGGAGACCCAGTACTTC
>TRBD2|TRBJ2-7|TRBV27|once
CASSSAPTSGRHEQYF
TGTGCCAGCAGTTCCGCACCCACTAGCGGGAGGCACGAGCAGTACTTC
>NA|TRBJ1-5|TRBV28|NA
CASSLPGNQPQHF
TGTGCCAGCAGTTTACCGGGCAATCAGCCCCAGCATTTT
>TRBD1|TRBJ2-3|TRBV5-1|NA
CASSLEGQGQVDTQYF
TGCGCCAGCAGCTTAGAAGGACAGGGACAAGTAGATACGCAGTATTTT
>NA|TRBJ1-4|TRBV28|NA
CASSSLSTNEKLFF
TGTGCCAGCAGCTCCCTCTCAACTAATGAAAAACTGTTTTTT
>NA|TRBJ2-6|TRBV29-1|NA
CSARSGANVLTF
TGCAGCGCCCGCTCTGGGGCCAACGTCCTGACTTTC
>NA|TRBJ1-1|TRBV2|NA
CASSAQSNTEAFF
TGTGCCAGCAGTGCGCAGTCGAACACTGAAGCTTTCTTT
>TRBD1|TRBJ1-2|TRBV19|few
CACKTGEDYGYTF
TGTGCCTGTAAGACAGGGGAGGACTATGGCTACACCTTC
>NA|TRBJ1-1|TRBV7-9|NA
CASSLRGDEAFF
TGTGCCAGCAGTTTGCGGGGGGATGAAGCTTTCTTT
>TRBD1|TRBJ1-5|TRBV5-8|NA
CASSPRDRVNQPQHF
TGTGCCAGCAGCCCCAGGGACAGGGTAAACCAGCCCCAGCATTTT
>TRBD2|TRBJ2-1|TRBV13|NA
CASRPLAGERDEQFF
TGTGCCAGCAGACCACTAGCGGGAGAAAGGGATGAGCAGTTCTTC
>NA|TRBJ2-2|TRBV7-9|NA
CASSLTVNTGELFF
TGTGCCAGCAGCTTGACAGTAAACACCGGGGAGCTGTTTTTT
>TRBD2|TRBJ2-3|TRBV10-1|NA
CASRKLAGGPRLTDTQYF
TGCGCCAGCAGAAAGCTAGCGGGAGGGCCACGACTCACAGATACGCAGTATTTT
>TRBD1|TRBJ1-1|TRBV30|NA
CAWSGQGEFTEAFF
TGTGCCTGGAGTGGGCAGGGGGAATTTACTGAAGCTTTCTTT
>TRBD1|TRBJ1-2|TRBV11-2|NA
CASSDRDRGESNYGYTF
TGTGCCAGCAGCGACCGGGACAGGGGCGAATCTAACTATGGCTACACCTTC
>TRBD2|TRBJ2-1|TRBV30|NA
CAYTSGLETYNEQFF
TGTGCCTACACATCGGGACTAGAAACCTACAATGAGCAGTTCTTC
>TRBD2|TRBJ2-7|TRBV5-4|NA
CASSFSGIPYEQYF
TGTGCCAGCAGCTTTAGCGGGATTCCTTACGAGCAGTACTTC
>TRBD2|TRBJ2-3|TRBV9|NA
CASSVGAAGGSTDTQYF
TGTGCCAGCAGCGTAGGGGCCGCGGGGGGGAGCACAGATACGCAGTATTTT
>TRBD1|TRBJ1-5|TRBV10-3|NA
CAISPTGGGQPQHF
TGTGCCATCAGCCCGACAGGGGGCGGTCAGCCCCAGCATTTT
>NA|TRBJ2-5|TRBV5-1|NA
CASRRDVNQETQYF
TGCGCCAGCAGGCGGGACGTCAACCAAGAGACCCAGTACTTC
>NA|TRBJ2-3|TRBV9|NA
CASIRGGGLSTDTQYF
TGTGCCAGCATCCGGGGAGGAGGATTGAGCACAGATACGCAGTATTTT
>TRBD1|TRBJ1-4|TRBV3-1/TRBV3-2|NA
CASSQNRGEGEKLFF
TGTGCCAGCAGCCAAAACAGGGGGGAAGGTGAAAAACTGTTTTTT
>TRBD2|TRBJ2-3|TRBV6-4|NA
CASSRLAGSTDTQYF
TGTGCCAGCAGTAGACTAGCGGGAAGCACAGATACGCAGTATTTT
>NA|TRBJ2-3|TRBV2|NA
CASLTFTDTQYF
TGTGCCAGCCTAACTTTCACAGATACGCAGTATTTT